This TCR beta chain originates from a study of cytomegalovirus exposure and HLA in healthy donors. General study findings and limits: Researchers counted some 150 TCR beta chains as cytomegalovirus-associated.

The CDR3 consists of 14 residues. J lost 5 bases, V lost 3 bases, and 6 bases had no gene match. Per germline, CDR1 SGHNT and CDR2 YYREEE (reference sequence). Turning to this clone: Its antigen is not identified.

The study ran its PCR with 60 Vbeta and 13 Jbeta primers. Clones were read by immunoSEQ multiplex PCR, and TCRdb kept only the in-frame ones, dropping some. This sample has about 200,000 clones; 70% to 80% occur once, and the top ten carry about 0.23%. Every donor was a healthy person donating bone marrow. The rearrangement joins TRBV5-4 to TRBJ2-5, with 8 bases matching TRBD2. The sequenced sample was PBMCs. The receptor was derived from a girl aged 2-15 years in good health and CMV-seronegative. The CDR3 DNA reads as TGTGCCAGCAGCTCGGGGGGGGCTAGGGAGACCCAGTACTTC. It yields the protein CASSSGGARETQYF.